These T cell receptor beta chains were read from a single sample in a study of T cells in Graves' hyperthyroidism and ophthalmopathy. TCRdb re-derived calls from the multiplex PCR reads in MiXCR, one entry per CDR3 protein. The sample lists 300,000 to 450,000 distinct CDR3 sequences, about a sixth seen once, with around a third in the top ten. The sample taken for sequencing was blood. These receptors came from a woman in her twenties or thirties with Graves' hyperthyroidism that later progressed to Graves' ophthalmopathy. Both conserved end residues are part of each CDR3. A D gene is named only where the DNA matches it firmly. Size is omitted from some rows. Given values are once, few, many or a class for expanded clones.

j_call,v_call,clone_size,d_call,cdr3_nt,cdr3_aa
TRBJ2-1,TRBV7-9,many,.,TGTGCCAGCAGCCCAGAAACCCGTGGGTACAATGAGCAGTTCTTC,CASSPETRGYNEQFF
TRBJ1-1,TRBV4-1,many,.,TGCGCCAGCAGCCAAGTTCCGGTTCGTGCGAACACTGAAGCTTTCTTT,CASSQVPVRANTEAFF
TRBJ2-1,TRBV2,many,TRBD2,TGTGCCAGCAGTGAGGAAAGCGGGAGCCCTGAGCAGTTCTTC,CASSEESGSPEQFF
TRBJ1-3,TRBV29-1,few,TRBD1,TGCAGCGTTCTCGGGACAGGGGCCCCTGGAAACACCATATATTTT,CSVLGTGAPGNTIYF
TRBJ1-5,TRBV12-3/TRBV12-4,.,.,TGTGCCAGCAGAAAGGGGGGGTATAGCAATCAGCTCCAGCATTTT,CASRKGGYSNQLQHF
TRBJ2-7,TRBV28,many,.,TGTGCCAGCAGTATACAAGGAGGCTACGAGCAGTACTTC,CASSIQGGYEQYF
TRBJ2-3,TRBV7-8,many,TRBD2,TGTGCCAGCAGCCTGGGACTAGCGGGGGCATACACAGATACGCAGTATTTT,CASSLGLAGAYTDTQYF
TRBJ1-2,TRBV24-1,.,.,TGTGCCACCAGTGATCCGGGGGAAGATCTGGGAAAGGGACCTTTTGAAACCTATGGCTACACCTTC,CATSDPGEDLGKGPFETYGYTF
TRBJ2-1,TRBV29-1,.,.,TGCAGCGCTCGAGACAGCAGAGTGCACAATGAGCAGTTCTTC,CSARDSRVHNEQFF
TRBJ2-7,TRBV7-9,.,TRBD1,TGTGCCAGCAGCTTAGGGACAGGGCTTAACGAGCAGTACTTC,CASSLGTGLNEQYF
TRBJ2-2,TRBV29-1,few,.,TGCAGCGTCTCGAATACAAACACCGGGGAGCTGTTTTTT,CSVSNTNTGELFF
TRBJ1-2,TRBV6-1,many,.,TGTGCCAGCAAAATTGACAGAGACCAAACTTATGGTGGCTACACCTTC,CASKIDRDQTYGGYTF
TRBJ1-2,TRBV6-1,many,.,TGTGCCAGCAGTGGTTCCCTGACAAGGCCTGATGGCTACACCTTC,CASSGSLTRPDGYTF
TRBJ2-7,TRBV12-3/TRBV12-4,.,TRBD2,TGTGCCAGCTTCCGACTAGCGGGGAACTACGAGCAGTACTTC,CASFRLAGNYEQYF
TRBJ2-2,TRBV12-3/TRBV12-4,.,TRBD1,TGTGCCAGCAGTTTTGGGACAGGGGGTGCCGGGGAGCTGTTTTTT,CASSFGTGGAGELFF
TRBJ2-6,TRBV4-1,.,.,TGCGCCAGCAGCCAAGATATGATTGGAGTGGCGGATCCCGGGGCCAACGTCCTGACTTTC,CASSQDMIGVADPGANVLTF
TRBJ1-5,TRBV19,few,.,TGTGCCAGTAGTGGAACACAGGGACTTAGCAATCAGCCCCAGCATTTT,CASSGTQGLSNQPQHF
TRBJ2-1,TRBV18,few,.,TGTGCCAGCTCACCATCCAGGAGCGGCCCGTACAATGAGCAGTTCTTC,CASSPSRSGPYNEQFF
TRBJ2-1,TRBV20-1,many,TRBD1,TGCAGTGCTAGTAAGATCCGGGACAGCATATACAATGAGCAGTTCTTC,CSASKIRDSIYNEQFF
TRBJ1-1,TRBV5-1,.,.,TGCGCCAGCAGCTTGTATCAGGGGAGCACTGAAACTTTCTTT,CASSLYQGSTETFF
TRBJ2-1,TRBV12-3/TRBV12-4,.,.,TGTGCCAGCAGTTTCGCCGGCTCCTACAATGAGCAGTTCTTC,CASSFAGSYNEQFF
TRBJ2-1,TRBV5-6,few,TRBD1,TGTGCCAGCAGCGGGGCCGGGACAGGGGTGGATGAGCAGTTCTTC,CASSGAGTGVDEQFF
TRBJ2-1,TRBV19,few,.,TGTGCCAGTAGTATAAAGAGCACAGGCCTTTCCTACAATGAGCAGTTCTTC,CASSIKSTGLSYNEQFF
TRBJ2-7,TRBV6-2/TRBV6-3,.,TRBD2,TGTGCCAGCAGCATCATTTCTAGCGGGGGCTCCTACGAGCAGTACTTC,CASSIISSGGSYEQYF
TRBJ1-5,TRBV7-8,.,TRBD1,TGTGCCAGCCAAAAGGTCACAGGGGGGAATCAGCCCCAGCATTTT,CASQKVTGGNQPQHF
TRBJ2-2,TRBV10-3,many,.,TGTGCCATCACCTACACTCACACCGGGGAGCTGTTTTTT,CAITYTHTGELFF
TRBJ2-1,TRBV5-1,.,.,TGCGCCAGCGGGGATCCGCACAATGAGCAGTTCTTC,CASGDPHNEQFF
TRBJ2-5,TRBV7-8,.,.,TGTGCCAGCAGCTTAGTTAGCACACTAGGACAAGAGACCCAGTACTTC,CASSLVSTLGQETQYF
TRBJ2-2,TRBV11-2,many,.,TGTGCCAGCAGCTCTTACAGGGCGGAGGACACCGGGGAGCTGTTTTTT,CASSSYRAEDTGELFF
TRBJ2-1,TRBV5-1,few,.,TGCGCCAGCAGCTTGGATCAAGGGAATGAGCAGTTCTTC,CASSLDQGNEQFF
TRBJ2-5,TRBV20-1,.,TRBD2,TGCAGTGCTAGAGATCAACTAGCGGGGGAAGAGACCCAGTACTTC,CSARDQLAGEETQYF
TRBJ2-7,TRBV20-1,many,.,TGCAGTGCTAGACCCGGGGTGAATTACGAGCAGTACTTC,CSARPGVNYEQYF
TRBJ2-7,TRBV11-3,.,TRBD2,TGTGCCAGCAGCTTTGGGATAGCGGGGACCTACGAGCAGTACTTC,CASSFGIAGTYEQYF
TRBJ2-3,TRBV10-3,few,.,TGTGCCACCAAACTACAGGGATCCACAGATACGCAGTATTTT,CATKLQGSTDTQYF
TRBJ1-6,TRBV5-5,.,TRBD1,TGCGCCAGCAGAAACCGGGACAGCTATAATTCACCCCTCCACTTT,CASRNRDSYNSPLHF
TRBJ2-5,TRBV3-1,many,.,TGTGCCAGCAGCCAAGATCAAGGGTTGGAGACCCAGTACTTC,CASSQDQGLETQYF
TRBJ2-2,TRBV6-1,few,.,TGTGCCAGCAGTGAGACGGCAGGGGACGACACCGGGGAGCTGTTTTTT,CASSETAGDDTGELFF
TRBJ2-1,TRBV7-9,few,TRBD2,TGTGCCAGCAACCCCGGGACTAGTAACGCTGAGCAGTTCTTC,CASNPGTSNAEQFF
TRBJ1-1,TRBV9,few,.,TGTGCCAGCAGCGTAGATCCGTTTGCTGAAGCTTTCTTT,CASSVDPFAEAFF
TRBJ2-2,TRBV11-2,many,.,TGTGCCAGCAGCTTATGGCAGGGGCTATACACCGGGGAGCTGTTTTTT,CASSLWQGLYTGELFF
TRBJ2-7,TRBV6-1,few,.,TGTGCCAGCAGTGAAATCGACCGAAACGGCTACGAGCAGTACTTC,CASSEIDRNGYEQYF
TRBJ1-1,TRBV7-8,few,.,TGTGCCAGCAGCCCCAATTCCCGGGGGGCATTGAACACTGAAGCTTTCTTT,CASSPNSRGALNTEAFF
TRBJ1-2,TRBV28,few,.,TGTGCCAGCAGTTTTTTGGGGGCGGGGGGCTACACCTTC,CASSFLGAGGYTF
TRBJ2-7,TRBV19,.,TRBD2,TGTGCCAGTAGCTCTACGACTAGCGGGACGGCCGAGCAGTACTTC,CASSSTTSGTAEQYF
TRBJ2-1,TRBV2,many,.,TGTGCCAGCAGTGAATTCAGCTCCTACAATGAGCAGTTCTTC,CASSEFSSYNEQFF
TRBJ2-7,TRBV6-1,many,.,TGTGCCAGCAGTCGGACAGCCTCCTCCTACGAGCAGTACTTC,CASSRTASSYEQYF
TRBJ2-2,TRBV10-3,.,.,TGTGCCATCAAACGGGGCACCGGGGAGCTGTTTTTT,CAIKRGTGELFF